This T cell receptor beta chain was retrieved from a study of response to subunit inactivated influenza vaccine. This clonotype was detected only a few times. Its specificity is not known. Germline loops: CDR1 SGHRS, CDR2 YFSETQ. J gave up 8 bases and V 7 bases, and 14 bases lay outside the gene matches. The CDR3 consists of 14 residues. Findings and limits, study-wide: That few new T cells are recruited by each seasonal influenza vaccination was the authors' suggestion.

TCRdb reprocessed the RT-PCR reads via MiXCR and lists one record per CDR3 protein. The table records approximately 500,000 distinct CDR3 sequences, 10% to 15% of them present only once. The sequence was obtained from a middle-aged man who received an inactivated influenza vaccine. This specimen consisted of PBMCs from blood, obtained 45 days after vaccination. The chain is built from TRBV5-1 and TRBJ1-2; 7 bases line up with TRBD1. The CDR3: CASQTPTGARGYTF. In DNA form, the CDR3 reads TGCGCCAGCCAGACTCCTACAGGGGCGCGAGGCTACACCTTC. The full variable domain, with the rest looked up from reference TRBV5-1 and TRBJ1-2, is KAGVTQTPRYLIKTRGQQVTLSCSPISGHRSVSWYQQTPGQGLQFLFEYFSETQRNKGNFPGRFSGRQFSNSRSEMNVSTLELGDSALYLCASQTPTGARGYTFGSGTRLTVV.